The 19 T cell receptor beta chains below were found in one sample sequenced in a study of blood T cell repertoires in COVID-19. TCRdb's table, derived via immunoSEQ multiplex PCR, lists solely in-frame clones and lacks some. The sample shows about 210,000 clones, approximately 83% of them seen only once. Sequencing was done on a sample of peripheral blood. Every receptor here comes from a middle-aged woman with active or convalescent COVID-19.

This clone was found once. The genes are TRBV12-3 or TRBV12-4 and TRBJ1-2, with no clear D. The V gene lost 1 base and the J gene lost 7 bases, with 10 bases spanning the gap. The CDR3 sequence is 13 residues long. CDR3 sequence reads: CASSLVTSGGYTF. CDR3 sequence (DNA): TGTGCCAGCAGTTTAGTAACCTCGGGTGGCTACACCTTC.

This rearrangement joins TRBV18 to TRBJ1-2; perhaps TRBD1 as D (6 bases). Germline V gene lookup returns CDR1 KGHSH and CDR2 LQKENI. Deletions cut 0 bases from V and 7 bases from J, with 9 bases between. This CDR3 contains 13 residues. The CDR3 nucleotides are TGTGCCAGCTCACCACCTTCAGGGGTTGGCTACACCTTC. It is translated as CASSPPSGVGYTF.

The chain's CDR3 is CASSLNSVTGELFF. The CDR3 DNA sequence: TGCGCCAGCAGCTTGAATTCGGTCACCGGGGAGCTGTTTTTT. The chain recombines TRBV5-1 with TRBJ2-2; D unresolved. This CDR3 contains 14 residues. The germline V gene has CDR1 SGHRS and CDR2 YFSETQ. V lost 1 base to trimming and J lost 4 bases, with 8 bases between them.

The rearrangement joins TRBV3-1 (or the pseudogene TRBV3-2) to TRBJ1-1, with 9 positions matching TRBD1. Germline trimming cut 3 bases from V and 5 bases from J; bases unmatched to any gene: 4. The CDR3 is 14 amino acids. Germline V gene lookup returns CDR1 LGHDT and CDR2 YNNKEL (reference sequence). The CDR3 is CASSQDRGTTEAFF. CDR3 coding DNA: TGTGCCAGCAGCCAGGACAGGGGCACGACTGAAGCTTTCTTT.

This rearrangement joins TRBV28 to TRBJ1-5; 7 nucleotides match TRBD1. The V gene end was trimmed by 4 bases and the J gene end by 3 bases; junction bases not matched to a gene: 6. Per the germline V gene, CDR1 is MDHEN and CDR2 is SYDVKM. CDR3 length equals 15 residues. As DNA, the CDR3 is TGTGCCAGCAGTTCCCGACAGGGTCCCAATCAGCCCCAGCATTTT. Translated: CASSSRQGPNQPQHF.

Concerning this clone itself: The same CDR3 can be traced to other DNA sequences in this sample. V gene TRBV6-5 combines with J gene TRBJ1-1; D might be TRBD1 (6 bases). The CDR3 runs to 14 residues. The germline gives CDR1 MNHEY, CDR2 SVGAGI. Trimming pared 6 bases from V and 0 bases from J, leaving 11 bases between. CDR3 loop: CASRPGAVNTEAFF. The CDR3 DNA reads as TGTGCCAGCAGACCAGGGGCCGTGAACACTGAAGCTTTCTTT.

The rearrangement links TRBV29-1 to TRBJ2-1, with 7 positions matching TRBD1. Germline CDR1 is SQVTM and CDR2 is ANQGSEA. Trimming at V came to 5 bases and at J to 8 bases, leaving 6 bases not matched to a gene. CDR3 length: 12 residues. The CDR3 DNA reads as TGCAGCGTTTCTTCAGGGGGAGATGAGCAGTTCTTC. This translates into CSVSSGGDEQFF.

The DNA of the CDR3 is TGTGCCAGCAGCCTATCACCGGGACAGGGGTCTAATTCACCCCTCCACTTT. Protein sequence: CASSLSPGQGSNSPLHF. V usage is TRBV4-2 and J usage is TRBJ1-6; TRBD1 matches 10 bases. J was trimmed by 6 bases and V by 4 bases; bases with no gene match: 9. The CDR3 covers 17 residues. Looked up from germline, CDR1 is LGHNA and CDR2 is YNFKEQ.

This chain links TRBV6-1 with TRBJ1-5; possibly TRBD1 for D (6 bases). With 4 bases removed from V and 1 base from J, the gap between germline ends came to 17 bases. The CDR3 loop spans 17 amino acids. From germline, CDR1 is MNHNS and CDR2 SASEGT. CDR3 sequence (DNA): TGTGCCAGCAGTGTCTTGCACAGGGCAGGGAGCAATCAGCCCCAGCATTTT. Amino acids: CASSVLHRAGSNQPQHF.

The V call is TRBV24-1, the J call TRBJ1-1; D call uncertain. Germline V gives CDR1 KGHDR, CDR2 SFDVKD. This CDR3 comprises 15 residues. The V gene lost 4 bases and the J gene lost 0 bases, with 11 bases spanning the gap. This CDR3 reads CATSESGRMNTEAFF. CDR3 nucleotides: TGTGCCACCAGTGAGAGTGGGAGGATGAACACTGAAGCTTTCTTT.

The chain couples TRBV7-2 to TRBJ1-1; no clear D gene. The V end was cut by 3 bases, the J end by 3 bases, with 5 bases between. The length of the CDR3 is 12 residues. The germline CDR1 and CDR2 sequences are SGHTA and FQGNSA. The CDR3 DNA sequence: TGTGCCAGCAGCTTTACTTACACTGAAGCTTTCTTT. Amino acids: CASSFTYTEAFF.

The chain joins TRBV7-6 to TRBJ2-7, with 9 bases identical to TRBD1. This CDR3 region has 14 residues. The germline gives CDR1 SGHVS, CDR2 FNYEAQ. V was clipped by 4 bases and J by 1 base; unmatched bases: 2. CDR3 sequence reads: CASSSGQGSYEQYF. In DNA form, the CDR3 reads TGTGCCAGCAGCTCGGGACAGGGATCCTACGAGCAGTACTTC.

The chain employs TRBV9 and TRBJ2-3; no clear D gene. V lost 0 bases and J lost 0, with 8 bases in between. The CDR3 length is 15 residues. CDR1 SGDLS and CDR2 YYNGEE come from the germline V gene. The CDR3, as DNA: TGTGCCAGCAGCGTAGTAGTTTCTAGCACAGATACGCAGTATTTT. Amino acid sequence: CASSVVVSSTDTQYF.

The chain couples TRBV28 to TRBJ1-1; a possible D gene is TRBD1 (6 bases). CDR3 length: 15 amino acids. The germline gives CDR1 MDHEN, CDR2 SYDVKM. V lost 5 bases, J lost 1 base, and 14 bases lay in between. The CDR3 nucleotides read TGTGCCAGCAGTCTCCACAGAGGGGGGAACACTGAAGCTTTCTTT. Encoded protein: CASSLHRGGNTEAFF. The full variable domain, its missing parts supplied by reference TRBV28 and TRBJ1-1, is DVKVTQSSRYLVKRTGEKVFLECVQDMDHENMFWYRQDPGLGLRLIYFSYDVKMKEKGDIPEGYSVSREKKERFSLILESASTNQTSMYLCASSLHRGGNTEAFFGQGTRLTVV.

The chain combines TRBV27 with TRBJ2-3; 7 bases match TRBD2. This CDR3 region has 15 residues. Germline V CDR1 and CDR2: MNHEY, SMNVEV (reference sequence). V lost 3 bases, J lost 2 bases, and 5 bases stayed unmatched. The CDR3 is CASSFTGLDTDTQYF. CDR3 DNA: TGTGCCAGCAGTTTCACAGGACTAGACACAGATACGCAGTATTTT.

V and J are TRBV7-6 and TRBJ2-1; 10 positions agree with TRBD2. Trimming at V came to 5 bases and at J to 6 bases, leaving 10 bases not matched to a gene. CDR1 and CDR2 from the germline V gene are SGHVS and FNYEAQ. This CDR3 has 16 residues. CDR3 sequence: CASSGLPSGSGNEQFF. The CDR3 DNA is TGTGCCAGCAGCGGCCTACCTAGCGGGAGCGGCAATGAGCAGTTCTTC.

The J gene is TRBJ2-7, the V gene TRBV28; maybe TRBD1 (5 bases). Germline V CDR1 and CDR2: MDHEN, SYDVKM. Trimming pared 5 bases from V and 5 bases from J, leaving 13 bases between. The CDR3 runs 13 residues. The CDR3 sequence: CASSTDSANEQYF. As DNA, the CDR3 is TGTGCCAGCAGTACCGACAGTGCCAACGAGCAGTACTTC.

The CDR3 spells CASSLADRQAGELFF. The CDR3 DNA reads TGCGCCAGCAGCTTGGCCGACAGACAGGCCGGGGAGCTGTTTTTT. The gene calls are TRBV5-1 and TRBJ2-2, with a weak D call TRBD1 (6 bases). The CDR3 totals 15 residues. Trimming left V 0 bases short and J 6 bases short, with 12 bases between. Per the germline V gene, CDR1 is SGHRS and CDR2 is YFSETQ.

This clone was seen a handful of times. This rearrangement joins TRBV7-2 to TRBJ2-3; 10 bases are shared with TRBD2. The germline gives CDR1 SGHTA, CDR2 FQGNSA. The CDR3 runs to 15 residues. V dropped 5 bases and J dropped 7; count of bases not matched to a gene: 9. The CDR3 sequence: CASSAKSGGVHTQYF. In DNA form, the CDR3 reads TGTGCCAGCAGCGCCAAGAGCGGGGGGGTCCATACGCAGTATTTT.